This entry describes one T cell receptor (beta chain). What it binds is not known. The protocol was immunoSEQ multiplex PCR, while the TCRdb copy is restricted to in-frame clones and leaves out a portion. This table has around 120,000 clones, 90% appearing once. The data originate from a study of T cell clones after liver transplantation. Study overall: Samples came from ITN030ST, which attempted immunosuppression withdrawal within 2 years of liver transplantation. TCRbeta sequencing after a pre-transplant mixed lymphocyte reaction identified graft-donor-reactive clones, later tracked in post-transplant blood.

Overall study findings and caveats: In 5 of 8 subjects, circulating graft-donor-reactive CD4 TCRbeta sequences fell significantly after transplant.

J gave up 0 bases and V 3 bases, and 13 bases lay outside the gene matches. The germline gives CDR1 MNHNS, CDR2 SASEGT. This CDR3 is 18 amino acids long. The receptor was derived from a human patient who received a liver transplant. The T cells may partly be graft donor cells. The sequencing here drew on CD4+ T cells from blood, taken 12 months after liver transplant. This chain links TRBV6-1 with TRBJ1-2, with 7 bases fitting TRBD1. CDR3 protein: CASSDLRQGRLANYGYTF. DNA of the CDR3: TGTGCCAGCAGTGACCTCAGACAGGGACGTTTAGCTAACTATGGCTACACCTTC.